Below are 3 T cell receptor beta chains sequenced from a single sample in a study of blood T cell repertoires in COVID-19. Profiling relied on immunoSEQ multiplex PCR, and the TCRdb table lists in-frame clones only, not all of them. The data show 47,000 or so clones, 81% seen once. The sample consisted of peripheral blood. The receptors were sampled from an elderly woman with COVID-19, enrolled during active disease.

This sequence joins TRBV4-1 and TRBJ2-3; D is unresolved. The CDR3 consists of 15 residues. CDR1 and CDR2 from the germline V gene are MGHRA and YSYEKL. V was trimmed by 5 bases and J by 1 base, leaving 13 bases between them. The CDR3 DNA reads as TGCGCCAGCAGCTCCTCGACTGACGGCACAGATACGCAGTATTTT. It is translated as CASSSSTDGTDTQYF.

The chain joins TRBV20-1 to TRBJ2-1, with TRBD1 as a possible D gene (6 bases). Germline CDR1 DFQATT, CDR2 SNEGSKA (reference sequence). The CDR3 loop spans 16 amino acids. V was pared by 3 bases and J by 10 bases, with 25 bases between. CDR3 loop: CSASIFGQINQWEQFF. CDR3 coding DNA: TGCAGTGCTAGTATTTTCGGACAGATTAATCAATGGGAGCAGTTCTTC.

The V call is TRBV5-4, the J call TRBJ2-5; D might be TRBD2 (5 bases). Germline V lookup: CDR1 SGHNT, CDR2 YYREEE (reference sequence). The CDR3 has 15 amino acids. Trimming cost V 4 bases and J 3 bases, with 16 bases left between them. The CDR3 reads CASSPPGSAKETQYF. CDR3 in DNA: TGTGCCAGCAGCCCCCCGGGGAGCGCCAAAGAGACCCAGTACTTC.